A selection of T cell receptor beta chains follows, all from one sample in a study of cytomegalovirus exposure and HLA in healthy donors. TCRdb keeps only in-frame clones here, not all; method: immunoSEQ multiplex PCR. The sample yields about 100,000 clones, around 76% seen once. The sequenced sample was PBMCs. Receptors originate from a woman aged 45-65 years in good health and CMV-seropositive. CDR3s include the opening cysteine and the closing phenylalanine or tryptophan. A D gene is named only where the DNA matches it firmly. Some rows have no size entry. The others give once, few or many, or a class for an expanded clone.

V gene	clone size	D gene	J gene	CDR3 DNA	CDR3 protein
TRBV28	-	-	TRBJ2-1	TGTGCCAGCAGTTTTTCTCCAGGCTCCTACAATGAGCAGTTCTTC	CASSFSPGSYNEQFF
TRBV9	once	TRBD1	TRBJ2-2	TGTGCCAGCAGCGTAGAAGGACAGGGGGCTTGGGGAACCGGGGAGCTGTTTTTT	CASSVEGQGAWGTGELFF
TRBV10-1	few	TRBD1	TRBJ2-7	TGCGCCAGCAGCCCCCCGGGACAGCCTCACGAGCAGTACTTC	CASSPPGQPHEQYF
TRBV19	-	TRBD1	TRBJ1-5	TGTGCCAGTAATCCGGGGCAGGGGGTGAATGTCCAGCATTTT	CASNPGQGVNVQHF
TRBV5-1	-	TRBD2	TRBJ2-5	TGCGCCAGCAGCTTTACTGCGGGGGGGTTCCAAGAGACCCAGTACTTC	CASSFTAGGFQETQYF
TRBV30	-	TRBD1	TRBJ1-2	TGTGCCTGGAGTCAGATACAGGGGGGGTATGGCTACACCTTC	CAWSQIQGGYGYTF
TRBV6-5	-	TRBD2	TRBJ2-1	TGTGCCAGCAGTCCGGGACTAGTTTTAGGGGATGAGCAGTTCTTC	CASSPGLVLGDEQFF
TRBV27	-	-	TRBJ1-6	TGTGCCAGCAGTTTTCTGGCAGAATCGTCACCCCTCCACTTT	CASSFLAESSPLHF
TRBV30	-	TRBD1	TRBJ1-2	TGTGCCTGGAGTGCGCCGGGACAGACCTATGGCTACACCTTC	CAWSAPGQTYGYTF
TRBV28	-	-	TRBJ1-1	TGTGCCAGCAGTTTATCGCCGGGCCGGGGGACTGAAGCTTTCTTT	CASSLSPGRGTEAFF
TRBV18	-	TRBD2	TRBJ2-3	TGTGCCAGCTCTCGACTAGCGGACACAGATACGCAGTATTTT	CASSRLADTDTQYF
TRBV27	-	-	TRBJ1-5	TGTGCCAGCAGTTTAGGGGCCGGGAGCAATCAGCCCCAGCATTTT	CASSLGAGSNQPQHF
TRBV9	-	TRBD2	TRBJ2-1	TGTGCCAGCAGCGTAGGAGGCGGGGGGAACAATGAGCAGTTCTTC	CASSVGGGGNNEQFF
TRBV27	once	TRBD1	TRBJ1-2	TGTGCCAGCAGTGACAGGGGATGGTATGGCTACACCTTC	CASSDRGWYGYTF
TRBV5-1	-	-	TRBJ2-7	TGCGCCAGCAGCGGGGGGACGGACTCCTACGAGCAGTACTTC	CASSGGTDSYEQYF
TRBV9	-	-	TRBJ2-1	TGTGCCAGCAGCGTAGAGCCGTGGGGAGACTTCAATGAGCAGTTCTTC	CASSVEPWGDFNEQFF
TRBV6-6	-	-	TRBJ1-5	TGTGCCAGCAGTTACTCGTTCGCCGGGGATGATCAGCCCCAGCATTTT	CASSYSFAGDDQPQHF
TRBV5-4	few	TRBD1	TRBJ2-2	TGTGCCAGCAACGTGGGGGACAGGAACACCGGGGAGCTGTTTTTT	CASNVGDRNTGELFF
TRBV6-6	-	-	TRBJ2-7	TGTGCCAGCAGTTACTCGGGAGGGCAGTACTTC	CASSYSGGQYF
TRBV4-1	-	-	TRBJ2-1	TGCGCCAGCAGCCACGATTCTAGCGACCACAATGAGCAGTTCTTC	CASSHDSSDHNEQFF
TRBV7-9	-	TRBD1	TRBJ1-1	TGTGCCAGCAGCGCAGCAGGGGGCACTGAAGCTTTCTTT	CASSAAGGTEAFF
TRBV25-1	-	TRBD1	TRBJ2-7	TGTGCCAGCAGTGCCGGGACAGGGGGCTACGAGCAGTACTTC	CASSAGTGGYEQYF
TRBV15	-	-	TRBJ2-5	TGTGCCACAGCCCCTCGAGTTCGGGAGACCCAGTACTTC	CATAPRVRETQYF
TRBV7-2	-	TRBD2	TRBJ2-2	TGTGCCAGCAGCTTTTTTCCTAGCGGGGGCACCGGGGAGCTGTTTTTT	CASSFFPSGGTGELFF
TRBV16	-	TRBD2	TRBJ2-7	TGTGCCAGCAGCCCTAGCGGGAGGGCCCTCGGTTACGAGCAGTACTTC	CASSPSGRALGYEQYF